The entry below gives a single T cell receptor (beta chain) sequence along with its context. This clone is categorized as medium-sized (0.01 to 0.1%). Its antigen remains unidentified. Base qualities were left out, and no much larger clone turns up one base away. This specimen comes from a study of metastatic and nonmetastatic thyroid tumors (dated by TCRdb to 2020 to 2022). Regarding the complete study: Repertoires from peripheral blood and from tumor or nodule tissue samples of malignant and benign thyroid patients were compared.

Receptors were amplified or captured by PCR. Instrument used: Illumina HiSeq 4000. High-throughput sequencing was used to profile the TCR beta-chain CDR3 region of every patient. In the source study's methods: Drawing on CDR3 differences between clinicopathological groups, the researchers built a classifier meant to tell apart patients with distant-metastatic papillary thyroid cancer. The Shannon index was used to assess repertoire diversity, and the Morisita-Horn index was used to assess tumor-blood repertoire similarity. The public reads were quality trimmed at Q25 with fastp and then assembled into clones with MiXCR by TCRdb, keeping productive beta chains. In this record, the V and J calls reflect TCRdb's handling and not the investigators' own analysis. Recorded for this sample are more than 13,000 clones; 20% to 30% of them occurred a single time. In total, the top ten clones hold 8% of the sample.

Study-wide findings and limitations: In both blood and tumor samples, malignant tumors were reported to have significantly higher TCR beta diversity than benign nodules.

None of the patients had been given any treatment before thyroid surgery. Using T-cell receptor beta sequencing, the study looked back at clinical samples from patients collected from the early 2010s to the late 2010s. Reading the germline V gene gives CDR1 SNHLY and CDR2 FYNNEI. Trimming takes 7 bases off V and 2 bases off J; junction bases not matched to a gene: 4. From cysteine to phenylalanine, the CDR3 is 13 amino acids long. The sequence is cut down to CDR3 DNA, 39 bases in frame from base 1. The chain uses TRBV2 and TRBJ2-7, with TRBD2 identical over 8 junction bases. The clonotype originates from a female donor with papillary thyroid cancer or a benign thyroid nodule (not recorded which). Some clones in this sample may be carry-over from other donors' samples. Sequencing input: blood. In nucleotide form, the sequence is TGTGCCAGCAAAGCGGGGGACCCCTACGAGCAGTACTTC. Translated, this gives CASKAGDPYEQYF.